What follows are 29 T cell receptor beta chains derived from one specimen sequenced in a study of blood T cell repertoires in COVID-19. The data were produced by immunoSEQ multiplex PCR, yet TCRdb's version contains in-frame clones alone and is incomplete. In the table there are approximately 300,000 clones, about 85% of which are singletons. Sequencing was done on a sample of peripheral blood. These receptors were obtained from a man aged 18 to 30 with active or convalescent COVID-19.

The rearrangement joins TRBV6-6 to TRBJ1-2; no reliable D call. This CDR3 has 12 residues. With 9 bases removed from V and 4 bases from J, the gap between germline ends came to 12 bases. CDR1 MNHNY and CDR2 SVGAGI come from the germline V gene (reference sequence). CDR3 sequence: CASLVSGYGYTF. The CDR3 nucleotides read TGTGCCAGTCTTGTTTCAGGCTATGGCTACACCTTC.

J is TRBJ2-2 and V is TRBV11-2; 10 bases align to TRBD2. Germline V CDR1 and CDR2: SGHAT, FQNNGV. CDR3 length: 19 amino acids. V was pared by 1 base and J by 5 bases, with 13 bases of the junction left unmatched. CDR3 sequence: CASSLAPPRLAGATGELFF. Written as DNA, the CDR3 is TGTGCCAGCAGCTTAGCCCCTCCAAGGCTAGCGGGGGCTACCGGGGAGCTGTTTTTT.

This clone occurred once. The chain joins TRBV10-3 to TRBJ2-3; no firm D call. The germline V gene encodes CDR1 ENHRY and CDR2 SYGVKD. Trimming stripped 0 bases from V and 9 bases from J, with 4 bases between. The CDR3 has 11 residues. CDR3 protein: CAISESKTQYF. CDR3 nucleotide sequence: TGTGCCATCAGTGAGTCTAAAACGCAGTATTTT.

The chain recombines TRBV27 with TRBJ1-6; 8 bases agree with TRBD1. V was pared by 6 bases and J by 3 bases, with 7 bases of the junction left unmatched. In germline, CDR1 is MNHEY, CDR2 SMNVEV (reference sequence). The CDR3 spans 16 residues. CDR3 sequence: CASRPAGGDYNSPLHF. Here the CDR3 DNA reads TGTGCCAGCAGGCCGGCAGGGGGCGACTATAATTCACCCCTCCACTTT.

V usage is TRBV12-5 and J usage is TRBJ2-2; the D gene is possibly TRBD1 (5 bases). The CDR3 totals 16 residues. Per germline, CDR1 LGHNT and CDR2 FRNRAP. The V end lost 0 bases, the J end lost 7 bases, and 15 bases lay between the germline ends. CDR3 sequence reads: CASGLVTAGFVGELFF. The CDR3 DNA follows: TGTGCTAGTGGTTTGGTGACCGCAGGGTTCGTCGGGGAGCTGTTTTTT.

To note about this clone: A read error may produce the germline difference seen at one junction end. The rearrangement uses TRBV29-1 and TRBJ1-5; D gene unclear. The germline CDR1 and CDR2 sequences are SQVTM and ANQGSEA. This CDR3 has 13 residues. DNA for the CDR3: TGCAGCGTTCAAGAGGGCGGGAATCAGCCCCAGCATTTT. This codes for CSVQEGGNQPQHF.

The chain is built from TRBV6-5 and TRBJ1-1; D not certain. The germline V and J ends were trimmed by 7 bases and 1 base, with 13 bases remaining between them. Germline assignment: CDR1 MNHEY and CDR2 SVGAGI. This CDR3 comprises 14 residues. CDR3 sequence: CASKPSNSNTEAFF. The DNA for the CDR3 is TGTGCCAGCAAACCTTCTAATTCGAACACTGAAGCTTTCTTT.

The chain is built from TRBV28 and TRBJ2-7; 10 bases map to TRBD1. The CDR3 contains 15 residues. In germline, CDR1 is MDHEN, CDR2 SYDVKM. V shed 5 bases and J 4 bases; nucleotides not matched to a gene: 8. The CDR3 here is CASSPTGTGDYEQYF. The CDR3 region has the DNA TGTGCCAGCAGTCCGACCGGGACAGGGGATTACGAGCAGTACTTC.

The chain carries TRBV9 and TRBJ2-3; the match to TRBD2 covers 9 bases. V gave up 4 bases and J gave up 1 base; unmatched junction bases: 4. The CDR3 totals 15 residues. Germline V lookup: CDR1 SGDLS, CDR2 YYNGEE. CDR3 coding DNA: TGTGCCAGCAGCCCAATAGCGGGGGGCACAGATACGCAGTATTTT. This encodes CASSPIAGGTDTQYF.

This chain connects TRBV14 to TRBJ1-5, with 9 bases lining up with TRBD1. This CDR3 has 18 residues. The junction had 7 bases not matched to a gene; V was cut back by 0 bases and J by 1 base. CDR1 is SGHDN, CDR2 FVKESK, per germline. The CDR3 DNA is TGTGCCAGCAGCCAAGAGGGGACAGGGTGGAAGAGCAATCAGCCCCAGCATTTT. It specifies CASSQEGTGWKSNQPQHF.

The chain is built from TRBV7-2 and TRBJ2-7; 9 bases map to TRBD1. There are 15 residues in the CDR3. The V gene's germline CDR1 is SGHTA and CDR2 FQGNSA. With V trimmed by 4 bases and J by 5 bases, 9 bases remained unmatched. The CDR3: CASSYPGQGRHEQYF. The CDR3 DNA follows: TGTGCCAGCAGCTATCCGGGACAGGGTCGCCACGAGCAGTACTTC.

The genes are TRBV5-4 and TRBJ1-2, with TRBD1 identical over 7 bases. CDR3 size: 15 residues. Losses at the gene ends were 5 bases for V and 2 bases for J; bases not matched to a gene: 9. Germline V gives CDR1 SGHNT, CDR2 YYREEE (reference sequence). CDR3: CASSWDSQINYGYTF. CDR3 bases: TGTGCCAGCAGTTGGGACAGCCAAATAAACTATGGCTACACCTTC.

V is TRBV3-1 (or the pseudogene TRBV3-2) and J is TRBJ1-2; D gene uncertain. Germline CDR1 and CDR2: LGHDT and YNNKEL (reference sequence). The CDR3 is made up of 15 amino acids. Trimming took off 0 bases at V and 5 bases at J, with 13 bases between the two ends. The CDR3, as DNA: TGTGCCAGCAGCCAAGAAAGGAAGCGGGAATATGGCTACACCTTC. Translated: CASSQERKREYGYTF.

This clone was seen a handful of times. The rearrangement links TRBV5-1 to TRBJ1-2, with D perhaps matching TRBD1 (6 bases). This CDR3 has 13 amino acids. The germline CDR1 and CDR2 sequences are SGHRS and YFSETQ. V was cut by 0 bases and J by 7 bases, with 10 bases left in between. This CDR3 is CASSLDGGSGYTF. The CDR3 DNA sequence: TGCGCCAGCAGCTTGGATGGGGGCTCTGGCTACACCTTC.

V gene TRBV28 combines with J gene TRBJ2-1; TRBD2 matches at 8 bases. The CDR3 has 16 amino acids. Germline assignment: CDR1 MDHEN and CDR2 SYDVKM. The ends lost 2 bases at V and 5 bases at J; junction bases unmatched: 8. The CDR3 sequence: CASSLSISGTHNEQFF. The CDR3 DNA reads TGTGCCAGCAGTTTAAGTATTAGCGGGACCCACAATGAGCAGTTCTTC.

The chain employs TRBV14 and TRBJ2-2; 9 bases are a match to TRBD1. The CDR3 is 17 amino acids. Losses at the gene ends were 4 bases for V and 5 bases for J; bases not matched to a gene: 11. Germline V lookup: CDR1 SGHDN, CDR2 FVKESK. DNA for the CDR3: TGTGCCAGCAGCCCACTTCCGGGACAGGGACATACCGGGGAGCTGTTTTTT. This gives the protein CASSPLPGQGHTGELFF.

The chain uses TRBV2 and TRBJ2-5; 12 bases agree with TRBD2. V shed 8 bases, J shed 5 bases, and the junction held 12 bases outside the gene matches. Germline-derived CDR1 and CDR2 are SNHLY and FYNNEI. The CDR3 is made up of 16 amino acids. In DNA, the CDR3 is TGTGCCAGCTCTTCTGCTAGCGGGAGGGCCAGGGAGACCCAGTACTTC. It is translated as CASSSASGRARETQYF.

V usage is TRBV6-5 and J usage is TRBJ2-1; TRBD2 matches 8 bases. Germline CDR1 reads MNHEY; CDR2 reads SVGAGI. The CDR3 totals 16 residues. After removal of 4 bases from V and 8 bases from J, the junction contained 13 bases not matched to a gene. Here the CDR3 reads CASSFTYGGAFDEQFF. The CDR3, as DNA: TGTGCCAGCAGTTTTACCTACGGGGGGGCCTTCGATGAGCAGTTCTTC.

The rearrangement uses TRBV6-5 and TRBJ1-3; no clear D gene. Trimming removed 0 bases from V and 4 bases from J, with 10 bases in between. The CDR3 spans 15 residues. CDR1 is MNHEY, CDR2 SVGAGI, per germline. CDR3 sequence reads: CASSYSAPPGNTIYF. Here the CDR3 DNA reads TGTGCCAGCAGTTACTCGGCTCCTCCGGGAAACACCATATATTTT.

Points on this clone: Other DNA sequences in the sample encode the same CDR3. The V and J genes are TRBV4-1 and TRBJ1-3; a possible D gene is TRBD1 (6 bases). The CDR3 contains 15 residues. Trimming left V 0 bases short and J 4 bases short, with 10 bases between. Germline V gene data show CDR1 as MGHRA and CDR2 as YSYEKL. The CDR3, as DNA: TGCGCCAGCAGCCAAGACAGGGGTACGGGAAACACCATATATTTT. Translation: CASSQDRGTGNTIYF.

The genes are TRBV10-1 and TRBJ2-7, with 8 bases lining up with TRBD1. After removal of 3 bases from V and 4 bases from J, the junction contained 8 bases not matched to a gene. This CDR3 is 15 amino acids long. Germline V gene data show CDR1 as WNHNN and CDR2 as SYGVQD (reference sequence). The CDR3 DNA reads as TGCGCCAGCAGTGAAGGACAGGGACCTCTGTACGAGCAGTACTTC. Translation gives CASSEGQGPLYEQYF.

This rearrangement joins TRBV24-1 to TRBJ2-2, with TRBD1 identical over 9 bases. J lost 4 bases, V lost 3 bases, and 8 bases had no gene match. Germline assignment: CDR1 KGHDR and CDR2 SFDVKD. This CDR3 has 17 amino acids. CDR3 amino acids: CATSDETGGVGTGELFF. The CDR3 DNA reads TGTGCCACCAGTGATGAAACAGGGGGCGTGGGCACCGGGGAGCTGTTTTTT.

The genes are TRBV7-9 and TRBJ1-2, with D uncertain. The germline V gene has CDR1 SEHNR and CDR2 FQNEAQ (reference sequence). This CDR3 has 15 amino acids. V lost 5 bases and J lost 1, with 14 bases in between. This CDR3 is CASSGKNGVNYGYTF. The CDR3 region has the DNA TGTGCCAGCAGCGGAAAGAATGGAGTTAACTATGGCTACACCTTC.

J is TRBJ1-2 and V is TRBV7-9, with 9 bases aligning to TRBD1. CDR3 length: 15 amino acids. CDR1 is SEHNR, CDR2 FQNEAQ, per germline (reference sequence). Unmatched junction bases numbered 8, after V lost 5 bases and J lost 4 bases. The CDR3 here is CASSQGTGYPYGYTF. The CDR3, as DNA: TGTGCCAGCAGCCAAGGGACAGGGTATCCCTATGGCTACACCTTC.

The rearrangement uses TRBV27 and TRBJ2-7; TRBD1 aligns across 8 bases. Germline values: CDR1 MNHEY, CDR2 SMNVEV (reference sequence). J was trimmed by 2 bases and V by 3 bases; bases with no gene match: 0. The CDR3 sequence is 13 residues long. CDR3 region: CASSLTGAYEQYF. DNA of the CDR3: TGTGCCAGCAGTTTGACAGGGGCCTACGAGCAGTACTTC.

The gene calls are TRBV27 and TRBJ1-4; 7 nucleotides match TRBD1. Germline-derived CDR1 and CDR2 are MNHEY and SMNVEV (reference sequence). V lost 5 bases and J lost 8; bases outside the gene matches: 8. The CDR3 sequence is 14 residues long. As DNA, the CDR3 is TGTGCCAGCAGTACCTTGACAGGGAACGAAAAACTGTTTTTT. This codes for CASSTLTGNEKLFF.

The rearrangement uses TRBV6-2 or TRBV6-3 and TRBJ2-7; TRBD2 agrees at 15 bases. From germline, CDR1 is MNHEY and CDR2 SVGEGT. Trimming cost V 4 bases and J 4 bases; bases outside gene matches: 5. CDR3 length: 16 amino acids. CDR3 sequence (DNA): TGTGCCAGCAGTTCCCCGGGACTAGCGGGGGGATACGAGCAGTACTTC. Translating gives CASSSPGLAGGYEQYF.

The chain recombines TRBV25-1 with TRBJ1-5; no clear D gene. The CDR3 consists of 13 residues. Trimming cost V 3 bases and J 5 bases, with 8 bases left between them. Germline V CDR1 and CDR2: MGHDK, SYGVNS. The CDR3 DNA is TGTGCCAGCAGTGAGCGGTGGGATCAGCCCCAGCATTTT. It encodes CASSERWDQPQHF.

This clone was counted a few times. The chain is built from TRBV18 and TRBJ2-7; 8 nucleotides agree with TRBD1. Germline values: CDR1 KGHSH, CDR2 LQKENI. With 1 base clipped from V and 3 bases from J, the junction kept 2 bases outside the gene matches. CDR3 size: 14 residues. CDR3 loop: CASSPQTGGYEQYF. For the CDR3, the DNA is TGTGCCAGCTCACCACAAACAGGGGGCTACGAGCAGTACTTC.